This TCR beta chain was documented in a study of Ad26.COV2.S vaccination and SARS-CoV-2 variants. The treatment was: around 19 received Ad26.COV2.S at low or high dose, single or two shots; 5 received placebo; per-sample allocation not given. On day 63 after the first injection, vaccine and placebo recipients gave samples. The repertoire was sequenced with immunoSEQ multiplex PCR; TCRdb's copy has only in-frame clones and lacks some. The sample has about 350,000 clones, about 88% seen once; the top ten hold 3% to 4%. There are 15 residues in the CDR3. The V end was cut by 0 bases, the J end by 0 bases, with 7 bases between. The V gene's germline CDR1 is SGHRS and CDR2 YFSETQ. Study-level findings and limits: Vaccine recipients and placebo recipients showed similar non-spike TCR breadth. Spike-specific TCR breadth was greater after Ad26.COV2.S than placebo.

On this clone: Its specificity is unknown.

The source is a person aged 18-60 years who received the Ad26.COV2.S COVID-19 vaccine or a placebo. The material sequenced was peripheral blood, taken in a trial of Ad26.COV2.S vaccine versus placebo. This sequence joins TRBV5-1 and TRBJ2-1, with D unresolved. CDR3 coding DNA: TGCGCCAGCAGCTTGGATGCGAGCTCCTACAATGAGCAGTTCTTC. It translates to CASSLDASSYNEQFF.